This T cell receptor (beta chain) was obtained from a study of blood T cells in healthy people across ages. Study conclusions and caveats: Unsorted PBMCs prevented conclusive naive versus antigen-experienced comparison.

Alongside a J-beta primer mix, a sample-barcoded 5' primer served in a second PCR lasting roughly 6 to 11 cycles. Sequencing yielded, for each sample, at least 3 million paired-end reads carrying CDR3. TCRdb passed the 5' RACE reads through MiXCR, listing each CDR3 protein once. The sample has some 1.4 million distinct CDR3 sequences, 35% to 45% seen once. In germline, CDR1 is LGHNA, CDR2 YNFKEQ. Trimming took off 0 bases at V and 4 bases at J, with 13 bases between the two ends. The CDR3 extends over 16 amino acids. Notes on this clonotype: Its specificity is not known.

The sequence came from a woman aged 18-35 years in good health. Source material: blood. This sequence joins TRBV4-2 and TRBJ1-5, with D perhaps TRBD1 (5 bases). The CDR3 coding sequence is TGTGCCAGCAGCCAAGAGGCCGGGACCGGTAATCAGCCCCAGCATTTT. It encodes CASSQEAGTGNQPQHF.